The 19 T cell receptor beta chains presented below share a single source sample, sequenced in a study of T cells in Graves' hyperthyroidism and ophthalmopathy. The investigators amplified TCR beta CDR3 regions from RNA transcripts. Using the HTBI primer set, a first-round RT-PCR was run on the TCR CDR3. Each CDR3 protein gets one entry after TCRdb re-called the multiplex PCR reads with MiXCR. This sample has approximately 420,000 distinct CDR3 sequences; about an eighth occur once, and the top ten carry 5.3%. Material for sequencing was blood. The receptor set was obtained from a young woman with Graves' hyperthyroidism.

This clonotype has a handful of counts. The CDR3 DNA reads as TGTGCCAGCAGCGACACCGGGAGGGCGTCCTACGAGCAGTACTTC. Translation: CASSDTGRASYEQYF. V is TRBV7-2 and J is TRBJ2-7, with 8 nucleotides matching TRBD2. V shed 5 bases, J shed 1 base, and the junction held 7 bases outside the gene matches. The CDR3 extends over 15 amino acids. Germline lookup yields CDR1 SGHTA and CDR2 FQGNSA.

There are many counts of this clonotype. The chain has TRBV11-2 and TRBJ2-7; D is tentatively TRBD1 or TRBD2 (5 bases each). Germline lookup yields CDR1 SGHAT and CDR2 FQNNGV. The CDR3 has 14 amino acids. The germline V and J ends were trimmed by 5 bases and 4 bases, with 15 bases remaining between them. The CDR3 coding sequence is TGTGCCAGCAGCCTAACTAGTGGGGCGTACGAGCAGTACTTC. Its translation is CASSLTSGAYEQYF.

This clonotype was found a few times. The chain recombines TRBV19 with TRBJ1-1; TRBD1 might be the D (5 bases). Trimming took 7 bases from V and 4 from J, leaving 16 bases between them. The CDR3 contains 14 residues. CDR1 is LNHDA and CDR2 is SQIVND in the germline V gene (reference sequence). CDR3 protein: CASTMGTGTTEAFF. The CDR3 coding sequence is TGTGCCAGTACCATGGGGACGGGTACCACTGAAGCTTTCTTT.

The gene calls are TRBV4-3 and TRBJ1-4; 7 bases map to TRBD1. The germline V gene has CDR1 LGHNA and CDR2 YSLEER. The CDR3 is 15 residues long. V lost 2 bases and J lost 5; bases outside the gene matches: 5. CDR3 bases: TGCGCCAGCAGCCAACCGGCAGGGGGGAATGAAAAACTGTTTTTT. Translating gives CASSQPAGGNEKLFF.

This sequence joins TRBV28 and TRBJ1-5, with 8 bases fitting TRBD1. Per germline, CDR1 MDHEN and CDR2 SYDVKM. The CDR3 is 16 amino acids. V was clipped by 5 bases and J by 3 bases; unmatched bases: 9. This CDR3 is CASSLRQGLDNQPQHF. DNA for the CDR3: TGTGCCAGCAGTCTGCGACAGGGGCTGGACAATCAGCCCCAGCATTTT.

Many counts were recorded for this clonotype. V usage is TRBV12-3 or TRBV12-4 and J usage is TRBJ1-2, with TRBD1 matching over 7 bases. This CDR3 contains 14 residues. The J segment lost 8 bases and the V segment lost 5 bases, leaving 11 bases of the junction unmatched. The CDR3 region is CASSTGLGQPGYTF. As DNA, the CDR3 is TGTGCCAGCAGTACGGGGCTGGGACAGCCAGGCTACACCTTC.

The rearrangement links TRBV29-1 to TRBJ2-7, with TRBD2 identical over 7 bases. The length of the CDR3 is 15 residues. Unmatched junction bases numbered 13, after V lost 4 bases and J lost 4 bases. Germline V gives CDR1 SQVTM, CDR2 ANQGSEA. This CDR3 is CSVASGQAQNYEQYF. The CDR3 nucleotides read TGCAGCGTTGCTAGCGGTCAAGCCCAAAATTACGAGCAGTACTTC.

This clonotype was counted ten times or more. The rearrangement links TRBV6-1 to TRBJ1-1; 10 bases match TRBD1. CDR3 size: 17 residues. The germline gives CDR1 MNHNS, CDR2 SASEGT. V dropped 4 bases and J dropped 0; count of bases not matched to a gene: 8. The CDR3 reads CASSGPTGGALNTEAFF. The CDR3 DNA reads TGTGCCAGCAGTGGCCCGACAGGGGGCGCGTTGAACACTGAAGCTTTCTTT.

Many counts were recorded for this clonotype. This chain connects TRBV29-1 to TRBJ1-1; D call uncertain. Germline CDR1 SQVTM, CDR2 ANQGSEA. This CDR3 region has 14 residues. V lost 6 bases to trimming and J lost 5 bases, with 19 bases between them. The CDR3, as DNA: TGCAGCGTCCTACATCTTCTCAAGGTTACTGAAGCTTTCTTT. It translates to CSVLHLLKVTEAFF.

The table lists this clonotype with many counts. The rearrangement uses TRBV14 and TRBJ1-1; 11 bases line up with TRBD1. The germline V gene encodes CDR1 SGHDN and CDR2 FVKESK. J lost 4 bases, V lost 3 bases, and 4 bases had no gene match. The CDR3 has 15 residues. The CDR3 here is CASSQGQGGGTEAFF. As DNA, the CDR3 is TGTGCCAGCAGCCAGGGACAGGGGGGAGGCACTGAAGCTTTCTTT.

This clonotype came up many times. The chain is built from TRBV24-1 and TRBJ2-1; 11 nucleotides agree with TRBD1. Germline CDR1 reads KGHDR; CDR2 reads SFDVKD. The CDR3 sequence is 16 residues long. The trim removed 5 bases at V and 12 bases at J, leaving 14 bases unmatched. The CDR3 DNA reads TGTGCCACCAGTGTAGGGCCGGGACAGGGGGTAGTGAGGCAGTTCTTC. It yields the protein CATSVGPGQGVVRQFF.

There are a few counts of this clonotype. The V and J genes are TRBV5-6 and TRBJ2-5; perhaps TRBD2 as D (5 bases). V was shortened by 0 bases and J by 3 bases, with 9 bases between the two germline ends. This CDR3 is built from 14 residues. Looked up from germline, CDR1 is SGHDT and CDR2 is YYEEEE. The CDR3 sequence is CASSLGLSEETQYF. Written as DNA, the CDR3 is TGTGCCAGCAGCTTGGGACTATCCGAAGAGACCCAGTACTTC. The variable domain in full, completed from reference TRBV5-6 and TRBJ2-5, reads DAGVTQSPTHLIKTRGQQVTLRCSPKSGHDTVSWYQQALGQGPQFIFQYYEEEERQRGNFPDRFSGHQFPNYSSELNVNALLLGDSALYLCASSLGLSEETQYFGPGTRLLVL.

In its sample, this clonotype was seen many times. CDR3 coding DNA: TGTGCCAGCAGCTTTAGACTTCCGGCTGAAGCTTTCTTT. Translated, it gives CASSFRLPAEAFF. This sequence joins TRBV7-8 and TRBJ1-1; D remains unclear. The CDR3 contains 13 residues. Germline lookup yields CDR1 SGHVS and CDR2 FQNEAQ. The V and J ends lost 3 bases and 6 bases respectively, with 11 bases between them.

This clonotype was seen repeatedly, ten times or more. This rearrangement joins TRBV11-2 to TRBJ2-3; TRBD1 or TRBD2 may be the D gene (5 bases each). Germline V gives CDR1 SGHAT, CDR2 FQNNGV. V was shortened by 0 bases and J by 4 bases, with 11 bases between the two germline ends. The CDR3 has 15 amino acids. CDR3 nucleotides: TGTGCCAGCAGCTTAGATGGCAGGGAGTCAGATACGCAGTATTTT. Translated, it gives CASSLDGRESDTQYF.

In its sample, this clonotype was seen a few times. The gene calls are TRBV20-1 and TRBJ2-3; TRBD2 might be the D (5 bases). From germline, CDR1 is DFQATT and CDR2 SNEGSKA (reference sequence). This CDR3 contains 15 residues. V lost 0 bases and J lost 2, with 12 bases in between. CDR3 in amino acids: CSARDSVGNTDTQYF. The CDR3, as DNA: TGCAGTGCTAGAGATTCGGTCGGGAACACAGATACGCAGTATTTT.

The V gene is TRBV9, the J gene TRBJ2-1; possible D gene TRBD2, 6 bases. Trimming removed 1 base from V and 3 bases from J, with 14 bases in between. The CDR3 is 16 amino acids. Germline CDR1 reads SGDLS; CDR2 reads YYNGEE. CDR3 amino acids: CASSVQPSDLYNEQFF. For the CDR3, the DNA is TGTGCCAGCAGCGTACAACCTAGCGACCTCTACAATGAGCAGTTCTTC. The full variable domain, rest sourced from reference TRBV9 and TRBJ2-1, is DSGVTQTPKHLITATGQRVTLRCSPRSGDLSVYWYQQSLDQGLQFLIQYYNGEERAKGNILERFSAQQFPDLHSELNLSSLELGDSALYFCASSVQPSDLYNEQFFGPGTRLTVL.

There are many counts of this clonotype. The V gene is TRBV6-1, the J gene TRBJ1-5; a weak D match, TRBD1 (5 bases). The CDR3 is made up of 16 amino acids. Germline CDR1 and CDR2: MNHNS and SASEGT. With 9 bases removed from V and 0 bases from J, the gap between germline ends came to 18 bases. The CDR3: CARNTTGRTSNQPQHF. The CDR3 DNA is TGTGCCAGGAACACGACGGGACGGACTAGCAATCAGCCCCAGCATTTT.

The sample holds a few counts of this clonotype. The chain carries TRBV11-2 and TRBJ1-4; the D is unclear. V was pared by 6 bases and J by 8 bases, with 19 bases between. The CDR3 length is 15 residues. The germline V gene encodes CDR1 SGHAT and CDR2 FQNNGV. DNA for the CDR3: TGTGCCAGCAGAGAAACAGAGGTCTTGGAGGAAAAACTGTTTTTT. It specifies CASRETEVLEEKLFF.

There are many counts of this clonotype. The chain joins TRBV30 to TRBJ1-2; the match to TRBD1 covers 7 bases. CDR1 and CDR2 from the germline V gene are GTSNPN and SVGIG (reference sequence). Germline trimming cut 2 bases from V and 2 bases from J; bases unmatched to any gene: 8. This CDR3 is 15 amino acids long. The CDR3 loop is CAWSPSRGKNYGYTF. CDR3 nucleotides: TGTGCCTGGAGTCCCAGCAGGGGGAAGAACTATGGCTACACCTTC.